The rows below give T cell receptor beta chains drawn from one sample of a study of graft-versus-host responses after intestinal transplantation. Assay: immunoSEQ multiplex PCR; the TCRdb copy retains only in-frame clones and omits some. The table lists around 90,000 clones, 94% of them singletons. Their antigen targets remain unknown. This material consisted of unstimulated CD4+ T cells sorted from spleen or lymph node cells, taken before transplant. These receptors were collected from a human donor who was the organ donor for an intestinal transplant. The CDR3 runs from the conserved cysteine through the conserved F or W.

v_call,j_call,cdr3_aa
TRBV9,TRBJ1-5,CASSVGGSGNQPQHF
TRBV5-6,TRBJ2-1,CASSPGTAYNEQFF
TRBV28,TRBJ1-5,CASGTPGQGIFQPQHF
TRBV2,TRBJ1-5,CANSGTGGNQPQHF
TRBV18,TRBJ2-7,CASSPYREGYEQYF
TRBV6-4,TRBJ1-1,CASRDRGGTEAFF
TRBV10-2,TRBJ1-2,CASSGAGTGYGYTF
TRBV28,TRBJ1-5,CASHRTNQPQHF
TRBV2,TRBJ1-3,CASRLSGNTIYF
TRBV7-9,TRBJ1-1,CASSGRLFTGGLGTEAFF
TRBV10-3,TRBJ1-1,CAISAADTEAFF
TRBV11-2,TRBJ2-2,CASSLARETGELFF
TRBV6-5,TRBJ2-1,CASSAGGPRNEQFF
TRBV5-1,TRBJ2-7,CASSLLTGQSSYEQYF
TRBV19,TRBJ1-1,CASSLPASGGLNTEAFF
TRBV7-3,TRBJ1-1,CASSLNQVSVNTEAFF
TRBV7-7,TRBJ2-1,CASSFGLAGGDYNEQFF
TRBV7-2,TRBJ2-5,CASSLEGWGGAQYF
TRBV6-1,TRBJ2-5,CASSAGGETQYF
TRBV4-3,TRBJ1-3,CASSREHSGNTIYF
TRBV23-1,TRBJ2-5,CASSPGQETQYF
TRBV25-1,TRBJ2-5,CASSEWGGETQYF
TRBV5-4,TRBJ2-5,CASSFGGTSVETQYF
TRBV7-9,TRBJ2-7,CASSASRAEQYF
TRBV12-2,TRBJ1-5,CASRLGGGGNQPQHF
TRBV2,TRBJ2-3,CAREDSFTLSTDTQYF
TRBV11-3,TRBJ1-1,CASSHGVGTPNTEAFF
TRBV6-1,TRBJ1-1,CASRGLTLLEAFF
TRBV11-3,TRBJ1-1,CASSLGTGNTEAFF
TRBV19,TRBJ1-2,CASRVSEFYGYTF
TRBV4-1,TRBJ2-5,CASSQGYSGGAKETQYF
TRBV7-2,TRBJ1-1,CASSLMRSGPTEAFF
TRBV19,TRBJ1-5,CASSIAFGGRSYQPQHF
TRBV6-1,TRBJ1-1,CASSVGQGDTEAFF
TRBV7-2,TRBJ2-3,CASSARLAGGGTTQYF
TRBV7-2,TRBJ1-1,CASRTWRDLNTEAFF
TRBV18,TRBJ2-2,CASSPDRVSNTGELFF
TRBV7-6,TRBJ2-1,CASSGTAGVFDEQFF
TRBV7-3,TRBJ2-1,CASSLRFSGGHHYNEQFF
TRBV6-6,TRBJ2-1,CASSPRSGGAYNEQFF
TRBV4-2,TRBJ1-6,CASSQWDGIHF
TRBV2,TRBJ2-1,CASNSYNEQFF